These T cell receptor beta chains were read from a single sample in a study of T cell repertoires in cytomegalovirus infection. TCRdb reprocessed the reads with MiXCR, giving one entry per CDR3 protein. Of hundreds of thousands of distinct CDR3 sequences in the sample, approximately 31% are singletons; the top ten hold 10% to 15%. Their specific antigens are unknown. Sequenced material: cultured CD8+ T cells from PBMCs, taken from culture after CMV antigen stimulation. The receptors shown here come from a human donor in good health (CMV status not recorded). Some clones in this sample may be carry-over from other donors' samples. CDR3s include the opening cysteine and the closing phenylalanine or tryptophan. The D gene is left open where the match is weak. Some rows have no size entry. The others give once, few or many, or a class for an expanded clone.

cdr3_nt: TGCGCCAGCAGCCATACTAGCCCAGATACGCAGTATTTT
cdr3_aa: CASSHTSPDTQYF
v_call: TRBV5-1
clone_size: few
j_call: TRBJ2-3
d_call: -

cdr3_nt: TGTGCCAGCAGTCGTGGGACAGTTCATGGCTACACCTTC
cdr3_aa: CASSRGTVHGYTF
v_call: TRBV6-1
clone_size: few
j_call: TRBJ1-2
d_call: TRBD1

cdr3_nt: TGCAGTGCTAGAGATCTTGAAGGGAACACTGAAGCTTTCTTT
cdr3_aa: CSARDLEGNTEAFF
v_call: TRBV20-1
clone_size: few
j_call: TRBJ1-1
d_call: -

cdr3_nt: TGCGCCAGCAGCCATTACCCTAGGGCGAGAGGAACCGGGGAGCTGTTTTTT
cdr3_aa: CASSHYPRARGTGELFF
v_call: TRBV4-1
clone_size: -
j_call: TRBJ2-2
d_call: -

cdr3_nt: TGTGCCAGCAGTGGACGCGACTCCTACAATGAGCAGTTCTTC
cdr3_aa: CASSGRDSYNEQFF
v_call: TRBV2
clone_size: -
j_call: TRBJ2-1
d_call: -

cdr3_nt: TGTGCCAGCAGAGAGGTAGGGACAACCAAAAACATTCAGTACTTC
cdr3_aa: CASREVGTTKNIQYF
v_call: TRBV28
clone_size: -
j_call: TRBJ2-4
d_call: -

cdr3_nt: TGTGCCAGCAGCTCCCACGAACGAAAGGGAAACGCTGAAGCTTTCTTT
cdr3_aa: CASSSHERKGNAEAFF
v_call: TRBV7-2
clone_size: many
j_call: TRBJ1-1
d_call: -

cdr3_nt: TGTGCCAGCAGTTTCTTCTATAACACTGAAGCTTTCTTT
cdr3_aa: CASSFFYNTEAFF
v_call: TRBV27
clone_size: -
j_call: TRBJ1-1
d_call: -

cdr3_nt: TGTGCCAGCAGCTTAGGCGACAGGGATATAGGTCAGCCCCAGCATTTT
cdr3_aa: CASSLGDRDIGQPQHF
v_call: TRBV7-9
clone_size: many
j_call: TRBJ1-5
d_call: TRBD1

cdr3_nt: TGTGCCAGCAGTTTATCGGCGGCGAGGTATTACAGGGAATCCTATAATTCACCCCTCCACTTT
cdr3_aa: CASSLSAARYYRESYNSPLHF
v_call: TRBV27
clone_size: few
j_call: TRBJ1-6
d_call: -

cdr3_nt: TGTGCCAGCAGCCAAGATAACAAAGGGTACCAAGAGACCCAGTACTTC
cdr3_aa: CASSQDNKGYQETQYF
v_call: TRBV14
clone_size: -
j_call: TRBJ2-5
d_call: -